This record concerns one TCR beta chain sequence. This clone was seen only once. Its antigen is not yet known. The input lacks base qualities; no much larger clone sits a single base away. V and J are truncated by 5 bases and 4 bases respectively, leaving an intervening sequence of 16 bases. Including the terminal cysteine and phenylalanine, the CDR3 comprises 15 residues. Only the CDR3 DNA is retained, 45 bases long and in frame from the first base. CDR1 and CDR2, looked up from the germline V gene, are MGHDK and SYGVNS. The trial excluded patients who had a history of autoimmune disease or were on systemic immunosuppression. Peripheral blood for TCR sequencing was drawn from every dose cohort at baseline, at cycle 4 day 1 and at cycle 7 day 1. Samples came from an open-label, multicenter, first-in-human phase I dose-escalation trial of ivuxolimab. Adults with locally advanced or metastatic melanoma, renal cell carcinoma, hepatocellular carcinoma or head and neck squamous cell carcinoma were enrolled in the trial. Before TCR sequencing, CD4+ T cells and CD8+ T cells from peripheral blood were sorted into separate populations.

Genomic DNA was isolated from the sorted cells so that the TCRbeta CDR3 region could be sequenced. The immunoSEQ Assay was used to sequence the TCRbeta CDR3 regions. As stored in TCRdb, this immuneACCESS dataset retains in-frame rearrangements with V and J assigned. A fraction of the clones does not appear; measured against another copy, unresolved V genes explain less than half of the discrepancy, and the remainder lacks a known reason. The sample table records approximately 61,000 clones; 89% of these occur just once. The biggest ten clones account for 15% to 20% of the sample. This record belongs to a study of OX40 agonist ivuxolimab in advanced cancers. Study-level background: The costimulatory receptor OX40 (CD134) was targeted by ivuxolimab, a fully human IgG2 agonistic monoclonal antibody. Intravenous ivuxolimab was administered to patients every 2 weeks at six dose levels: 0.01, 0.1, 0.3, 1.5, 3 and 10 mg/kg. Of the 50 to 55 patients in dose escalation, around 20 had hepatocellular carcinoma, some 15 had melanoma, 9 had renal cell carcinoma and 9 had head and neck cancer. The dose-escalation cohort was about 83% male with a mean age of around 64 years, ranging from about 20 to 80. Prior anti-PD-1, anti-PD-L1 or anti-CTLA-4 therapy was permitted, and about 40% of dose-escalation patients had received checkpoint inhibitors. Three dose-escalation patients achieved partial responses, one with hepatocellular carcinoma and two with cutaneous melanoma. Peripheral TCRbeta sequencing aimed to test whether ivuxolimab altered TCR sequence diversity and caused clonal T-cell expansion. The monotherapy dose-escalation portion (N ≈ 52 patients) of the phase I ivuxolimab trial is reported in the paper. The paper's findings and limits, for the study overall: In the 0.1-3.0 mg/kg groups, partial responders were among the patients with the lowest normalized peripheral clonal expansion, particularly in CD8+ T cells. At doses of 0.1 to 3.0 mg/kg, clonal expansion of both CD4+ and CD8+ T cells in blood was seen between baseline and week 6. Antigen specificity was not determined for the clonally expanded peripheral T cells. On average, CD8+ T cells showed more expanded clones than CD4+ T cells after ivuxolimab. Low levels of normalized T-cell clonal expansion were also seen in some patients who did not respond.

Recombination connected TRBV25-1 to TRBJ2-3; 7 matching bases give a weak D call of TRBD1. The sample here was CD4+ or CD8+ T cells sorted from blood, taken in a trial of the OX40 agonist ivuxolimab. This receptor was taken from an adult with an advanced solid tumor such as melanoma, head and neck, liver or kidney cancer. The CDR3 has the sequence CASSPGDSIPDTQYF. The sequenced DNA: TGTGCCAGCAGTCCGGGGGACAGTATCCCAGATACGCAGTATTTT.